What follows are 20 T cell receptor beta chains derived from one specimen sequenced in a study of T-cell reconstitution after alpha-beta-depleted transplantation in children. The TCRbeta library was prepared with unique molecular identifiers. MiXCR was run by TCRdb on the PCR reads, yielding one entry per CDR3 protein. The data show fewer than 200,000 distinct CDR3 sequences, with approximately 6.6% seen just once and 3% held by the top ten. The material was PBMCs from the stem cell graft donor, obtained from the stem cell graft. The origin of the receptors is a human donor who donated a stem cell graft to a child with Wiskott-Aldrich syndrome.

This clonotype has ten or more counts. The chain links TRBV20-1 to TRBJ1-4, with D perhaps matching TRBD1 (6 bases). V lost 6 bases and J lost 8, with 19 bases in between. This CDR3 has 14 residues. Germline CDR1 and CDR2: DFQATT and SNEGSKA (reference sequence). CDR3 coding DNA: TGCAGTGCGACCGGGACACCGGGTCGCGAAAAACTGTTTTTT. Translation: CSATGTPGREKLFF.

In this sample, this clonotype turned up a few times. The chain couples TRBV7-8 to TRBJ2-6; 10 bases align to TRBD1. Trimming took 3 bases from V and 0 from J; bases not matched to a gene: 11. CDR1 is SGHVS and CDR2 is FQNEAQ in the germline V gene. This CDR3 region has 20 residues. The CDR3 loop reads CASSFEFRTGGSSGANVLTF. CDR3 coding DNA: TGTGCCAGCAGCTTTGAATTTAGGACAGGGGGTTCCTCTGGGGCCAACGTCCTGACTTTC.

V and J are TRBV11-2 and TRBJ2-1; the D gene is possibly TRBD1 (6 bases). V shed 2 bases and J shed 0 bases, with 17 bases lying between them. Looked up from germline, CDR1 is SGHAT and CDR2 is FQNNGV. The CDR3 has 18 amino acids. The CDR3 sequence is CASSLRGARGSSYNEQFF. The DNA of the CDR3 is TGTGCCAGCAGCTTAAGGGGTGCTAGGGGGAGCTCCTACAATGAGCAGTTCTTC. Full variable domain (outside the CDR3, taken from reference TRBV11-2 and TRBJ2-1): EAGVAQSPRYKIIEKRQSVAFWCNPISGHATLYWYQQILGQGPKLLIQFQNNGVVDDSQLPKDRFSAERLKGVDSTLKIQPAKLEDSAVYLCASSLRGARGSSYNEQFFGPGTRLTVL.

This clonotype was recorded at least ten times. The rearrangement links TRBV30 to TRBJ2-1; D uncertain. The CDR3 has 11 residues. Trimming left V 2 bases short and J 9 bases short, with 8 bases between. CDR1 and CDR2 from the germline V gene are GTSNPN and SVGIG (reference sequence). CDR3 DNA sequence: TGTGCCTGGAGTACATTTTCTGAGCAGTTCTTC. Translating it yields CAWSTFSEQFF.

Many counts were recorded for this clonotype. The V and J genes are TRBV9 and TRBJ1-2; 7 bases align to TRBD1. CDR1 and CDR2 from the germline V gene are SGDLS and YYNGEE. V was pared by 7 bases and J by 0 bases, with 3 bases of the junction left unmatched. There are 13 residues in the CDR3. DNA for the CDR3: TGTGCCAGCGGCGGGACAGCTAACTATGGCTACACCTTC. It encodes CASGGTANYGYTF.

This clonotype was counted ten times or more. This chain links TRBV24-1 with TRBJ2-7; TRBD2 might be the D (5 bases). The ends were cut back, 5 bases at V and 2 bases at J, with 12 bases in the middle. CDR1 is KGHDR, CDR2 SFDVKD, per germline. CDR3 size: 14 residues. The chain's CDR3 is CATSAPGGPYEQYF. DNA for the CDR3: TGTGCCACCAGTGCCCCAGGCGGGCCCTACGAGCAGTACTTC.

V and J are TRBV2 and TRBJ1-2; D is unclear. The CDR3 totals 12 residues. Germline V CDR1 and CDR2: SNHLY, FYNNEI. The V end lost 7 bases, the J end lost 4 bases, and 10 bases lay between the germline ends. The CDR3 DNA reads as TGTGCCAGCAAGGGATATATCTATGGCTACACCTTC. It specifies CASKGYIYGYTF.

This clonotype was picked up a small number of times. This rearrangement joins TRBV4-3 to TRBJ1-2; no firm D call. Germline CDR1 LGHNA, CDR2 YSLEER. The CDR3 loop spans 16 amino acids. V was pared by 0 bases and J by 0 bases, with 11 bases between. CDR3 protein: CASSQDPASSNYGYTF. The CDR3 DNA follows: TGCGCCAGCAGCCAAGATCCGGCTTCCTCTAACTATGGCTACACCTTC.

This clonotype was counted many times. The chain links TRBV5-1 to TRBJ1-1, with TRBD1 matching over 9 bases. The ends lost 4 bases at V and 6 bases at J; junction bases unmatched: 13. CDR3 length: 16 amino acids. Germline lookup yields CDR1 SGHRS and CDR2 YFSETQ. The CDR3 DNA follows: TGCGCCAGCAGCAGCCGCGGGACAGGGTTTGTCTCTGAAGCTTTCTTT. Its protein product is CASSSRGTGFVSEAFF.

The table lists this clonotype with many counts. The chain couples TRBV6-5 to TRBJ1-1; D possibly corresponds to TRBD1 (5 bases). The CDR3 covers 16 residues. The V and J ends lost 4 bases and 4 bases respectively, with 19 bases between them. Germline V gives CDR1 MNHEY, CDR2 SVGAGI. This CDR3 is CASSSAWGSGGTEAFF. The CDR3 DNA is TGTGCCAGCAGTTCCGCCTGGGGCTCGGGGGGCACTGAAGCTTTCTTT.

This clonotype was seen many times. J is TRBJ1-1 and V is TRBV6-1; D ambiguous. The CDR3 runs to 14 residues. Germline CDR1 is MNHNS and CDR2 is SASEGT. V gave up 4 bases and J gave up 1 base, with 10 bases separating them. The CDR3 spells CASSASWGNTEAFF. The CDR3 bases are TGTGCCAGCAGTGCATCATGGGGGAACACTGAAGCTTTCTTT.

In its sample, this clonotype was seen once. A much larger clonotype is one base distant, so this may be a read error. The chain carries TRBV7-2 and TRBJ1-6, with a possible D match to TRBD1 (6 bases). Germline values: CDR1 SGHTA, CDR2 FQGNSA. The CDR3 length is 14 residues. The CDR3 loop is CASSLYLGQPGLRF. The CDR3 DNA reads TGTGCCAGCAGCTTATACCTAGGACAGCCTGGCCTCCGCTTT.

This clonotype was counted between two and nine times. The chain employs TRBV19 and TRBJ2-1; 8 bases match TRBD1. J lost 3 bases, V lost 5 bases, and 6 bases had no gene match. Per germline, CDR1 LNHDA and CDR2 SQIVND (reference sequence). This CDR3 contains 15 residues. In nucleotides, the CDR3 is TGTGCCAGTAGTCGACTGGACAGGGACTACAATGAGCAGTTCTTC. Its translation: CASSRLDRDYNEQFF.

The rearrangement uses TRBV6-2 or TRBV6-3 and TRBJ2-1; TRBD1 is a possible D gene (6 bases). From germline, CDR1 is MNHEY and CDR2 SVGEGT. This CDR3 contains 18 residues. Trimming took off 2 bases at V and 3 bases at J, with 20 bases between the two ends. CDR3 DNA sequence: TGTGCCAGCAGTTACGAGGAAACAACAGGGAAACACTACAATGAGCAGTTCTTC. Translating it yields CASSYEETTGKHYNEQFF.

This clonotype has at least ten counts. CDR3 bases: TGTGCCATCAGCGACCCCCGGCCTACCAACTATGGCTACACCTTC. Its protein is CAISDPRPTNYGYTF. This chain joins TRBV10-3 and TRBJ1-2; no clear D gene. The CDR3 extends over 15 amino acids. CDR1 is ENHRY, CDR2 SYGVKD, per germline. Trimming stripped 6 bases from V and 2 bases from J, with 16 bases between.

This clonotype turned up a few times. This chain uses TRBV12-3 or TRBV12-4 with TRBJ2-1; possible D gene TRBD2, 5 bases. V was trimmed by 6 bases and J by 9 bases, leaving 9 bases between them. This CDR3 contains 11 residues. CDR3 DNA: TGTGCCAGCAGCATAGGGAGTGAGCAGTTCTTC. Residues: CASSIGSEQFF.

This clonotype was counted many times. The chain couples TRBV24-1 to TRBJ2-1; unclear D gene. CDR3 length: 17 residues. Germline V lookup: CDR1 KGHDR, CDR2 SFDVKD. V was cut by 1 base and J by 1 base, with 13 bases left in between. Here the CDR3 DNA reads TGTGCCACCAGTGATTTTTCACAGAGTGCTTCCTACAATGAGCAGTTCTTC. Amino acid sequence: CATSDFSQSASYNEQFF.

This clonotype appeared a few times. V is TRBV5-1 and J is TRBJ1-2; 7 nucleotides align to TRBD1. Germline V gives CDR1 SGHRS, CDR2 YFSETQ. V shed 3 bases and J 8 bases; nucleotides not matched to a gene: 7. This CDR3 has 13 amino acids. CDR3 bases: TGCGCCAGCAGCTCAGACAGGGCCCGGGGCTACACCTTC. This encodes CASSSDRARGYTF.

This clonotype was seen repeatedly, ten times or more. J is TRBJ2-1 and V is TRBV13; the match to TRBD2 covers 11 bases. V lost 3 bases, J lost 8 bases, and 12 bases stayed unmatched. This CDR3 comprises 17 residues. The germline V gene has CDR1 PRHDT and CDR2 FYEKMQ (reference sequence). The CDR3 region has the DNA TGTGCCAGCAGCTTCGGACTAGCGGGCTCCTCAAGTTATGAGCAGTTCTTC. Translating gives CASSFGLAGSSSYEQFF. The whole variable domain, filled in from reference TRBV13 and TRBJ2-1, reads AAGVIQSPRHLIKEKRETATLKCYPIPRHDTVYWYQQGPGQDPQFLISFYEKMQSDKGSIPDRFSAQQFSDYHSELNMSSLELGDSALYFCASSFGLAGSSSYEQFFGPGTRLTVL.

This chain joins TRBV5-1 and TRBJ2-7; no clear D gene. V lost 0 bases to trimming and J lost 5 bases, with 9 bases between them. CDR1 and CDR2 from the germline V gene are SGHRS and YFSETQ. The CDR3 runs to 13 residues. The CDR3: CASSLAAANEQYF. CDR3 sequence (DNA): TGCGCCAGCAGCTTGGCCGCGGCTAACGAGCAGTACTTC.